One and the same sample provided the 31 T cell receptor beta chains below, sequenced in a study of cytomegalovirus exposure and HLA in healthy donors. The PCR was carried out with 60 Vbeta primers and 13 Jbeta primers. TCRdb's copy holds only in-frame clones and misses some; the assay was immunoSEQ multiplex PCR. The repertoire holds under 100,000 clones, under 80% seen once, with about 8% in the top ten. The sequenced sample was PBMCs. The receptor set was obtained from a human donor in good health.

In its sample, this clone was seen a few times. V is TRBV6-5 and J is TRBJ1-1; perhaps TRBD1 as D (6 bases). Germline V gene data show CDR1 as MNHEY and CDR2 as SVGAGI. The germline V and J ends were trimmed by 6 bases and 0 bases, with 11 bases remaining between them. The CDR3 runs to 14 residues. The CDR3 loop is CASRQNRVNTEAFF. The CDR3 coding sequence is TGTGCCAGCAGGCAGAACAGGGTGAACACTGAAGCTTTCTTT.

The chain uses TRBV9 and TRBJ2-5; 8 bases are shared with TRBD2. CDR1 and CDR2 (germline): SGDLS, YYNGEE. The V segment lost 0 bases and the J segment 2 bases; nucleotides outside the gene matches: 6. This CDR3 region has 16 residues. The CDR3: CASSVGTSPSQETQYF. CDR3 sequence (DNA): TGTGCCAGCAGCGTAGGGACTAGCCCCAGTCAAGAGACCCAGTACTTC.

The chain uses TRBV5-1 and TRBJ1-1; perhaps TRBD1 as D (6 bases). The CDR3 spans 15 residues. Trimming removed 5 bases at V and 6 bases at J, with 20 bases between. Germline V gives CDR1 SGHRS, CDR2 YFSETQ. The CDR3 sequence is CASRPAGAESAEAFF. DNA of the CDR3: TGCGCCAGCAGACCTGCAGGGGCTGAGTCGGCTGAAGCTTTCTTT.

V is TRBV9 and J is TRBJ2-4, with D maybe TRBD1 (6 bases). The germline CDR1 and CDR2 sequences are SGDLS and YYNGEE. The CDR3 spans 14 residues. Trimming left V 4 bases short and J 5 bases short, with 13 bases between. CDR3 amino acids: CASSPPGAQNIQYF. The CDR3 DNA reads as TGTGCCAGCAGCCCCCCAGGGGCCCAAAACATTCAGTACTTC.

This chain uses TRBV2 with TRBJ2-5; 8 bases are a match to TRBD1. Germline trimming cut 2 bases from V and 5 bases from J; bases unmatched to any gene: 7. CDR3 size: 15 residues. Germline V gives CDR1 SNHLY, CDR2 FYNNEI. As DNA, the CDR3 is TGTGCCAGCAGTGAAAACAGGGGGTACCGGGAGACCCAGTACTTC. Protein sequence: CASSENRGYRETQYF.

The chain employs TRBV7-8 and TRBJ1-2; D perhaps matches TRBD1 (5 bases). The CDR3 contains 14 residues. Germline V gene lookup returns CDR1 SGHVS and CDR2 FQNEAQ. V lost 3 bases and J 4 bases, leaving 12 bases between the germline ends. The CDR3, as DNA: TGTGCCAGCAGCTTGGGCAGGGATTCCTATGGCTACACCTTC. Translated, it gives CASSLGRDSYGYTF. The full variable domain, completed using reference TRBV7-8 and TRBJ1-2, is GAGVSQSPRYKVAKRGQDVALRCDPISGHVSLFWYQQALGQGPEFLTYFQNEAQLDKSGLPSDRFFAERPEGSVSTLKIQRTQQEDSAVYLCASSLGRDSYGYTFGSGTRLTVV.

V gene TRBV19 combines with J gene TRBJ2-2; tentatively, D is TRBD2 (7 bases). The CDR3 is 16 amino acids. Germline V lookup: CDR1 LNHDA, CDR2 SQIVND (reference sequence). V was clipped by 3 bases and J by 4 bases, with 15 bases between them. DNA for the CDR3: TGTGCCAGTAGTATTTATGAGGGGGGGAGCACCGGGGAGCTGTTTTTT. This gives the protein CASSIYEGGSTGELFF.

The rearrangement links TRBV19 to TRBJ1-5, with a tentative D call TRBD1 (6 bases). The length of the CDR3 is 15 residues. The V gene's germline CDR1 is LNHDA and CDR2 SQIVND (reference sequence). Trimming left V 5 bases short and J 4 bases short, with 15 bases between. The CDR3 DNA reads as TGTGCCAGTAGTCGGGACACCGATGAAAATCAGCCCCAGCATTTT. Its translation: CASSRDTDENQPQHF.

This chain joins TRBV5-4 and TRBJ1-1; 12 nucleotides match TRBD1. V dropped 4 bases and J dropped 6; count of bases not matched to a gene: 7. The germline gives CDR1 SGHNT, CDR2 YYREEE (reference sequence). The CDR3 runs 15 residues. In DNA form, the CDR3 reads TGTGCCAGCAGCCAGGGACAGGGGGCATTTCCTGAAGCTTTCTTT. Translation gives CASSQGQGAFPEAFF.

V usage is TRBV19 and J usage is TRBJ2-7; 12 bases are a match to TRBD1. Germline V gene sequence: CDR1 LNHDA, CDR2 SQIVND (reference sequence). After removal of 5 bases from V and 4 bases from J, the junction contained 6 bases not matched to a gene. This CDR3 is 15 amino acids long. CDR3 sequence: CASSQGQGARYEQYF. DNA for the CDR3: TGTGCCAGTAGTCAGGGACAGGGGGCGCGGTACGAGCAGTACTTC.

The rearrangement uses TRBV4-1 and TRBJ1-2; D unclear. CDR1 is MGHRA and CDR2 is YSYEKL in the germline V gene. The ends were cut back, 1 base at V and 4 bases at J, with 13 bases in the middle. The CDR3 contains 15 residues. In DNA form, the CDR3 reads TGCGCCAGCAGCCAAGGGGCAGGAACCTCCTATGGCTACACCTTC. Amino acids: CASSQGAGTSYGYTF.

This CDR3 is CASSKPRLAGDPKETQYF. In DNA, the CDR3 is TGTGCCAGCAGCAAACCGAGACTAGCGGGAGACCCGAAAGAGACCCAGTACTTC. The gene calls are TRBV5-4 and TRBJ2-5; TRBD2 agrees at 12 bases. V dropped 4 bases and J dropped 3; count of bases not matched to a gene: 13. The CDR3 covers 18 residues. The germline CDR1 and CDR2 sequences are SGHNT and YYREEE (reference sequence).

This chain joins TRBV5-1 and TRBJ1-6; no firm D call. Germline V gene sequence: CDR1 SGHRS, CDR2 YFSETQ. V was clipped by 5 bases and J by 9 bases, with 12 bases between them. The CDR3 length is 13 residues. CDR3 sequence: CASRPGLTSPLHF. The DNA of the CDR3 is TGCGCCAGCAGGCCGGGGTTGACTTCACCCCTCCACTTT.

The chain recombines TRBV6-5 with TRBJ2-7; 9 positions agree with TRBD1. This CDR3 spans 14 amino acids. Germline V gene data show CDR1 as MNHEY and CDR2 as SVGAGI. V was clipped by 9 bases and J by 2 bases; unmatched bases: 8. This CDR3 reads CASLPGQGTYEQYF. The DNA of the CDR3 is TGTGCCAGTCTACCGGGACAGGGCACCTACGAGCAGTACTTC.

In its sample, this clone was seen a few times. The J gene is TRBJ2-5, the V gene TRBV5-1; tentatively, D is TRBD1 (5 bases). The CDR3 contains 15 residues. In germline, CDR1 is SGHRS, CDR2 YFSETQ. Deletions cut 1 base from V and 4 bases from J, with 14 bases between. The CDR3 reads CASSLSGWQGETQYF. CDR3 nucleotides: TGCGCCAGCAGCTTGAGTGGTTGGCAGGGAGAGACCCAGTACTTC. Full variable domain (outside the CDR3, taken from reference TRBV5-1 and TRBJ2-5): KAGVTQTPRYLIKTRGQQVTLSCSPISGHRSVSWYQQTPGQGLQFLFEYFSETQRNKGNFPGRFSGRQFSNSRSEMNVSTLELGDSALYLCASSLSGWQGETQYFGPGTRLLVL.

The V and J genes are TRBV5-1 and TRBJ2-1; 9 bases fit TRBD2. The CDR3 loop spans 15 amino acids. Germline loops: CDR1 SGHRS, CDR2 YFSETQ. Trimming removed 0 bases from V and 10 bases from J; junction bases left unmatched: 8. The chain's CDR3 is CASSLGLRLADEQFF. CDR3 DNA: TGCGCCAGCAGCTTGGGACTTCGACTAGCGGACGAGCAGTTCTTC.

The chain joins TRBV5-6 to TRBJ1-3; D unresolved. In germline, CDR1 is SGHDT, CDR2 YYEEEE. There are 15 residues in the CDR3. V gave up 4 bases and J gave up 0 bases, with 11 bases separating them. The CDR3 region has the DNA TGTGCCAGCAGCGGCACAGTGAGCTCTGGAAACACCATATATTTT. This sequence encodes CASSGTVSSGNTIYF.

As concerns this clone: A junction boundary mismatches the germline segment, possibly from a read error. V is TRBV7-9 and J is TRBJ1-2, with D uncertain. Germline V gene sequence: CDR1 SEHNR, CDR2 FQNEAQ (reference sequence). This CDR3 contains 15 residues. CDR3 nucleotide sequence: TGTGCCAGCAGCTTAGATGACTCTGATAACTGTGGCTACACCTTC. This translates into CASSLDDSDNCGYTF. The complete variable domain, with remaining parts taken from reference TRBV7-9 and TRBJ1-2, reads DTGVSQNPRHKITKRGQNVTFRCDPISEHNRLYWYRQTLGQGPEFLTYFQNEAQLEKSRLLSDRFSAERPKGSFSTLEIQRTEQGDSAMYLCASSLDDSDNCGYTFGSGTRLTVV.

V is TRBV6-1 and J is TRBJ1-5, with a possible D match to TRBD1 (5 bases). The CDR3 contains 15 residues. Trimming removed 8 bases from V and 1 base from J, with 15 bases in between. Germline CDR1 is MNHNS and CDR2 is SASEGT. The CDR3 protein is CASGTGTGSNQPQHF. The CDR3, as DNA: TGTGCCAGCGGAACCGGGACTGGGAGCAATCAGCCCCAGCATTTT.

The chain has TRBV19 and TRBJ2-1; 7 bases align to TRBD1. The V and J ends lost 10 bases and 3 bases, in that order; junction bases with no gene match: 6. Germline V gene data show CDR1 as LNHDA and CDR2 as SQIVND (reference sequence). CDR3 length: 13 amino acids. The CDR3 loop is CATRDSHYNEQFF. CDR3 DNA: TGTGCCACCCGGGACAGCCACTACAATGAGCAGTTCTTC.

This chain joins TRBV27 and TRBJ2-2, with D perhaps matching TRBD1 (6 bases). The CDR3 is 14 residues long. Looked up from germline, CDR1 is MNHEY and CDR2 is SMNVEV (reference sequence). V dropped 3 bases and J dropped 3 bases, with 8 bases sitting between them. The CDR3 DNA reads as TGTGCCAGCAGTTTTGGACAGTACACCGGGGAGCTGTTTTTT. Translated, it gives CASSFGQYTGELFF.

This sequence joins TRBV5-4 and TRBJ1-1; 10 bases match TRBD1. Germline loops: CDR1 SGHNT, CDR2 YYREEE (reference sequence). The CDR3 sequence is 14 residues long. After removal of 4 bases from V and 5 bases from J, the junction contained 5 bases not matched to a gene. In nucleotides, the CDR3 is TGTGCCAGCAGCCCGGGACAGGGGAGGACTGAAGCTTTCTTT. Encoded protein: CASSPGQGRTEAFF.

The J gene is TRBJ2-5, the V gene TRBV7-2; 10 bases line up with TRBD1. V lost 5 bases, J lost 5 bases, and 8 bases stayed unmatched. Germline assignment: CDR1 SGHTA and CDR2 FQGNSA. CDR3 length: 15 amino acids. Written as DNA, the CDR3 is TGTGCCAGCAGCCCGGACAGGGGGACCAGTGAGACCCAGTACTTC. Translating gives CASSPDRGTSETQYF.

This rearrangement joins TRBV14 to TRBJ1-4; D perhaps matches TRBD1 (6 bases). CDR1 is SGHDN and CDR2 is FVKESK in the germline V gene. This CDR3 is built from 13 residues. V shed 5 bases and J shed 4 bases, with 8 bases lying between them. Written as DNA, the CDR3 is TGTGCCAGCAGCAGGGGGTATAATGAAAAACTGTTTTTT. This encodes CASSRGYNEKLFF. Full variable domain (remainder filled in from reference TRBV14 and TRBJ1-4): EAGVTQFPSHSVIEKGQTVTLRCDPISGHDNLYWYRRVMGKEIKFLLHFVKESKQDESGMPNNRFLAERTGGTYSTLKVQPAELEDSGVYFCASSRGYNEKLFFGSGTQLSVL.

V and J are TRBV7-2 and TRBJ1-5; 7 bases are shared with TRBD1. The CDR3 length is 15 residues. Germline V gene data show CDR1 as SGHTA and CDR2 as FQGNSA. V shed 6 bases, J shed 0 bases, and the junction held 5 bases outside the gene matches. This chain's CDR3 is CASSYTGASNQPQHF. CDR3 in DNA: TGTGCCAGCAGTTATACAGGGGCTAGCAATCAGCCCCAGCATTTT.

The table lists this clone with a few counts. J is TRBJ2-7 and V is TRBV5-1; 9 positions match TRBD1. This CDR3 region has 16 residues. CDR1 SGHRS and CDR2 YFSETQ come from the germline V gene. The V segment lost 3 bases and the J segment 5 bases; nucleotides outside the gene matches: 12. CDR3 DNA sequence: TGCGCCAGCAGCTATACGACCGGGACAGGGTCTAACGAGCAGTACTTC. Encoded protein: CASSYTTGTGSNEQYF.

The chain links TRBV5-6 to TRBJ1-1; D is ambiguous. The germline CDR1 and CDR2 sequences are SGHDT and YYEEEE. The V gene lost 4 bases and the J gene lost 1 base, with 8 bases spanning the gap. CDR3 length equals 13 residues. CDR3 amino acids: CASSDIWNTEAFF. The CDR3 region has the DNA TGTGCCAGCAGCGACATCTGGAACACTGAAGCTTTCTTT.

The chain is built from TRBV2 and TRBJ1-1; 8 bases align to TRBD1. The CDR3 length is 14 residues. Germline values: CDR1 SNHLY, CDR2 FYNNEI. Losses at the gene ends were 6 bases for V and 5 bases for J; bases not matched to a gene: 8. The CDR3 region has the DNA TGTGCCAGCAGGATCGCAGGGGGCCGAACTGAAGCTTTCTTT. Translation: CASRIAGGRTEAFF.

This clone was counted a single time. The V gene is TRBV19, the J gene TRBJ1-5; 8 bases are shared with TRBD1. Germline V CDR1 and CDR2: LNHDA, SQIVND (reference sequence). The junction had 11 bases not matched to a gene; V was cut back by 9 bases and J by 7 bases. The CDR3 spans 14 residues. CDR3 bases: TGTGCCAGCCTACCCCCAGGGGGCCGGCAGCCCCAGCATTTT. It specifies CASLPPGGRQPQHF.

The chain combines TRBV27 with TRBJ1-1, with D maybe TRBD1 (5 bases). V was trimmed by 5 bases and J by 9 bases, leaving 13 bases between them. Germline values: CDR1 MNHEY, CDR2 SMNVEV (reference sequence). CDR3 length equals 12 residues. The CDR3 is CASSNRQTKAFF. Here the CDR3 DNA reads TGTGCCAGCAGTAACCGACAGACCAAAGCTTTCTTT.

J is TRBJ2-3 and V is TRBV2; no firm D call. The CDR3 runs 15 residues. CDR1 is SNHLY and CDR2 is FYNNEI in the germline V gene. V was trimmed by 3 bases and J by 0 bases, leaving 10 bases between them. The CDR3 nucleotides read TGTGCCAGCAGTGAGGTCGCGCGTAGCACAGATACGCAGTATTTT. Amino acid sequence: CASSEVARSTDTQYF.